This T cell receptor (beta chain) was obtained from a study of blood T cell repertoires in COVID-19 (dated by TCRdb to 2018 to 2021). With respect to the entire study: Samples from collaborators originated in the United States, Italy and Spain and spanned both the acute and convalescent phases of COVID-19. Sample metadata almost always included a de-identified subject ID, COVID-19 status, age in years and sex. The samples were drawn from the first 160 participants of the ongoing ImmuneRACE study and from about 1,200 subjects provided by 6 global collaborators. The repertoires were released in a freely available public database intended as a resource for research on the immune response to SARS-CoV-2. The dataset comprised deeply sampled blood TCRbeta repertoires from subjects exposed to, actively infected with, or recovered from COVID-19. The material from the prospective study consisted of cDNA or gDNA derived from T cells, B-cell-depleted T cells, or PBMCs. Where available, HLA class I and class II types were obtained from metadata supplied by the sample provider rather than from assay-based typing. General findings and caveats noted by the study authors: Clinical and demographic metadata were provided uncurated, with the amount varying by source and participant.

Each collaborating institution followed its own protocols to collect whole blood in K2EDTA tubes. Collaborator samples were shipped for TCRbeta analysis as frozen whole blood, isolated PBMCs, or DNA extracted from either sample type. Points on this clone: The specificity of this receptor is unknown. No base quality information exists; no much larger clone differs at one position.

TCRbeta CDR3 regions were amplified from genomic DNA using the immunoSEQ Assay, a bias-controlled multiplex PCR. The published analysis was carried out like this. Nucleated cell counts per sample were estimated from amplification of reference gene primers within the assay. To quantify the absolute abundance of each unique TCRbeta CDR3 rearrangement, sequence reads were collapsed and filtered. For each sample, productive Simpson clonality was calculated by taking the square root of Simpson's diversity index across productive rearrangements. TCRdb obtained this table from immuneACCESS and retained in-frame rearrangements with V and J assigned. These tables miss some clones; where compared with another copy, unresolved V genes account for less than half of the shortfall, and the remainder is unexplained. D and trimming come from the DNA, and the V and J calls and clone size come from that table. For this sample there are 100,000 to 150,000 clones; roughly four fifths appear just once. The ten biggest clones cover 16% of the sample.

The germline V gene (reference sequence) gives CDR1 as MNHNY and CDR2 as SVGAGI. There are 16 amino acids in the CDR3, from cysteine to phenylalanine inclusive. The entry retains the CDR3 DNA only, 48 bases that are in frame from base 1. V trim: 6 bases; J trim: 5 bases; unmatched bases: 10. The source is a woman aged 45 to 65 with acute or convalescent COVID-19. The sequence links TRBV6-6 to TRBJ2-1; TRBD2 lines up with 10 middle nucleotides. Specimen: peripheral blood. The CDR3 is CASSRRSGGANNEQFF. The base sequence is TGTGCCAGCAGCAGGAGAAGCGGGGGGGCGAACAATGAGCAGTTCTTC.